The 26 T cell receptor beta chains reported below all come from one sample, sequenced in a study of human T cells and chemical hapten exposure. TCRdb fed the RACE reads into MiXCR, producing one record per CDR3 protein. The table shows some 97,000 distinct CDR3 sequences, with less than 35% occurring only once. Time point of the sample: patch test 3, about 24 weeks after DPC sensitization. As to treatment: therapeutic diphenylcyclopropenone sensitization with weekly scalp DPC. This specimen consisted of whole blood, obtained in connection with sensitization to the hapten diphenylcyclopropenone (DPC). The receptors come from a man between 40 and 49 years old with alopecia areata. Some clones in this sample may be carry-over from other donors' samples.

This clonotype has ten or more counts. The genes are TRBV15 and TRBJ2-1; 9 nucleotides align to TRBD2. V lost 3 bases and J lost 1; bases outside the gene matches: 1. CDR3 length: 15 residues. Looked up from germline, CDR1 is LNHNV and CDR2 is YYDKDF (reference sequence). The CDR3 sequence is CATSSTSGSYNEQFF. The CDR3 nucleotides are TGTGCCACCAGCAGTACTAGCGGGTCCTACAATGAGCAGTTCTTC.

This chain links TRBV20-1 with TRBJ2-1, with D possibly TRBD2 on 6 matching bases. There are 15 residues in the CDR3. With 0 bases removed from V and 1 base from J, the gap between germline ends came to 10 bases. CDR1 is DFQATT, CDR2 SNEGSKA, per germline (reference sequence). Here the CDR3 DNA reads TGCAGTGCTAGAGATAACAGCGGGTCCTACAATGAGCAGTTCTTC. Its translation: CSARDNSGSYNEQFF.

This clonotype has a single count. This rearrangement joins TRBV20-1 to TRBJ2-1; 8 bases match TRBD2. The length of the CDR3 is 16 residues. Germline CDR1 DFQATT, CDR2 SNEGSKA (reference sequence). V was clipped by 1 base and J by 9 bases; unmatched bases: 14. DNA for the CDR3: TGCAGTGCTAGAGCTATGACTAGCGCATCTACTAGTGAGCAGTTCTTC. Translated, it gives CSARAMTSASTSEQFF.

This CDR3 is CSARPRGRSYEQYF. The CDR3 DNA reads TGCAGTGCTAGACCACGAGGCCGCTCCTACGAGCAGTACTTC. The chain uses TRBV20-1 and TRBJ2-7; D call uncertain. Trimming stripped 2 bases from V and 0 bases from J, with 11 bases between. In germline, CDR1 is DFQATT, CDR2 SNEGSKA (reference sequence). The CDR3 loop spans 14 amino acids.

This clonotype was seen only a few times. V and J are TRBV11-2 and TRBJ2-1, with 13 bases matching TRBD2. The CDR3 runs to 15 residues. V was clipped by 5 bases and J by 4 bases; unmatched bases: 2. Germline V CDR1 and CDR2: SGHAT, FQNNGV. This chain's CDR3 is CASSILAGGYNEQFF. The CDR3 nucleotides read TGTGCCAGCAGCATACTAGCGGGAGGGTACAATGAGCAGTTCTTC.

This clonotype has a handful of counts. J is TRBJ1-5 and V is TRBV28, with D possibly matching TRBD1 (5 bases). V lost 7 bases to trimming and J lost 3 bases, with 19 bases between them. From germline, CDR1 is MDHEN and CDR2 SYDVKM. The CDR3 consists of 16 residues. The CDR3 sequence is CASIFTSGPLNQPQHF. The CDR3 DNA follows: TGTGCCAGCATCTTTACGTCGGGACCCCTCAATCAGCCCCAGCATTTT.

The chain has TRBV6-2 or TRBV6-3 and TRBJ2-1, with 8 bases lining up with TRBD2. The CDR3 totals 15 residues. V lost 2 bases and J lost 8; bases outside the gene matches: 8. CDR1 is MNHEY, CDR2 SVGEGT, per germline. The CDR3 here is CASSYRGRPGDEQFF. The CDR3 DNA follows: TGTGCCAGCAGTTACCGCGGGAGGCCTGGGGATGAGCAGTTCTTC.

This clonotype was counted a single time. The chain joins TRBV20-1 to TRBJ2-3; TRBD1 or TRBD2 may be the D gene (5 bases each). The germline gives CDR1 DFQATT, CDR2 SNEGSKA (reference sequence). V shed 6 bases and J shed 1 base, with 17 bases lying between them. This CDR3 contains 15 residues. The CDR3 here is CSAVRDVGRTDTQYF. The CDR3 bases are TGCAGTGCCGTCCGGGACGTCGGCCGCACAGATACGCAGTATTTT.

With regard to this clonotype: The junction shows a germline mismatch at one end, possibly a read error. The chain couples TRBV12-3 or TRBV12-4 to TRBJ2-7, with 8 bases fitting TRBD2. This CDR3 has 13 residues. The CDR3: CAGSSSGSYEQYF. The CDR3 coding sequence is TGTGCCGGCAGTTCCAGCGGGAGTTACGAGCAGTACTTC.

Of note for this clonotype: This may come from a read error, since a much larger clone is one base off. The rearrangement uses TRBV20-1 and TRBJ1-4, with D uncertain. The CDR3 length is 14 residues. The V end was cut by 6 bases, the J end by 8 bases, with 19 bases between. Looked up from germline, CDR1 is DFQATT and CDR2 is SNEGSKA (reference sequence). CDR3 residues: CSAVVGFRKEKLFF. Written as DNA, the CDR3 is TGCAGTGCGGTCGTGGGATTCCGAAAGGAAAAACTGTTTTTT.

The chain recombines TRBV7-3 with TRBJ2-2; D unresolved. V was clipped by 2 bases and J by 0 bases, with 13 bases between them. The CDR3 length is 17 residues. Germline CDR1 is SGHTA and CDR2 is FQGTGA. The CDR3 spells CASSLFAAASNTGELFF. The DNA for the CDR3 is TGTGCCAGCAGCTTATTCGCCGCTGCCTCGAACACCGGGGAGCTGTTTTTT. Supplemented by reference TRBV7-3 and TRBJ2-2, the full variable domain reads GAGVSQTPSNKVTEKGKYVELRCDPISGHTALYWYRQSLGQGPEFLIYFQGTGAADDSGLPNDRFFAVRPEGSVSTLKIQRTERGDSAVYLCASSLFAAASNTGELFFGEGSRLTVL.

This chain joins TRBV11-2 and TRBJ2-3, with D tentatively TRBD2 (5 bases). Germline loops: CDR1 SGHAT, CDR2 FQNNGV. V was trimmed by 2 bases and J by 1 base, leaving 10 bases between them. CDR3 length: 15 amino acids. In DNA form, the CDR3 reads TGTGCCAGCAGCTTATTGAAGGGAGGCACAGATACGCAGTATTTT. Translating it yields CASSLLKGGTDTQYF.

With respect to this clonotype: Without the conserved terminal phenylalanine or tryptophan, this CDR3 likely stems from a read error. The chain joins TRBV10-3 to TRBJ2-5, with 9 bases identical to TRBD1. The J segment lost 1 base and the V segment lost 6 bases, leaving 3 bases of the junction unmatched. CDR1 and CDR2 (germline): ENHRY, SYGVKD. The CDR3 is 14 amino acids. DNA of the CDR3: TGTGCCATCAGCTTGACAGGGGGCCAAGAGACCCAGTACTAC. It translates to CAISLTGGQETQYY.

The CDR3 DNA is TGCAGTGCTAGAGATTCAGGGGGCCCTTCTGGGGCCAACGTCCTGACTTTC. Translated: CSARDSGGPSGANVLTF. The J gene is TRBJ2-6, the V gene TRBV20-1, with 8 bases matching TRBD1. V was pared by 0 bases and J by 1 base, with 5 bases of the junction left unmatched. The CDR3 loop spans 17 amino acids. Germline-derived CDR1 and CDR2 are DFQATT and SNEGSKA (reference sequence).

V usage is TRBV3-1 and J usage is TRBJ2-3, with TRBD2 matching over 11 bases. The CDR3 totals 16 residues. Germline V CDR1 and CDR2: LGHDT, YNNKEL (reference sequence). The V gene end was trimmed by 5 bases and the J gene end by 2 bases; junction bases not matched to a gene: 6. CDR3 protein: CASSSVAGGPTDTQYF. The CDR3 DNA sequence: TGTGCCAGCAGCTCGGTAGCGGGAGGGCCCACAGATACGCAGTATTTT.

This clonotype came up a few times. This chain connects TRBV20-1 to TRBJ2-7; TRBD2 aligns across 14 bases. Germline assignment: CDR1 DFQATT and CDR2 SNEGSKA (reference sequence). V was clipped by 5 bases and J by 4 bases; unmatched bases: 4. CDR3 length equals 14 residues. This CDR3 reads CSASRTSGRYEQYF. In DNA form, the CDR3 reads TGCAGTGCTTCCCGGACTAGCGGGAGGTACGAGCAGTACTTC.

The genes are TRBV28 and TRBJ2-7; D is ambiguous. Trimming removed 5 bases from V and 6 bases from J, with 14 bases in between. Germline loops: CDR1 MDHEN, CDR2 SYDVKM. The CDR3 loop spans 13 amino acids. The CDR3: CASSPGNVPEQYF. The CDR3 DNA reads TGTGCCAGCAGTCCGGGTAATGTTCCCGAGCAGTACTTC.

This rearrangement joins TRBV12-3 or TRBV12-4 to TRBJ2-1; either TRBD1 or TRBD2 may fit D (5 bases each). The length of the CDR3 is 16 residues. V lost 4 bases to trimming and J lost 2 bases, with 15 bases between them. In DNA form, the CDR3 reads TGTGCCAGCAGTTCTCCGGGACCCAACACCTACAATGAGCAGTTCTTC. Its protein is CASSSPGPNTYNEQFF.

This clonotype was recorded only once. V gene TRBV3-1 combines with J gene TRBJ1-4; 7 nucleotides align to TRBD1. V lost 5 bases to trimming and J lost 5 bases; unmatched junction nucleotides: 5. This CDR3 contains 14 residues. CDR1 and CDR2 (germline): LGHDT, YNNKEL (reference sequence). For the CDR3, the DNA is TGTGCCAGCAGCTCAGGGACAGCAAATGAAAAACTGTTTTTT. As protein: CASSSGTANEKLFF.

This clonotype was observed a handful of times. The chain couples TRBV7-8 to TRBJ1-1; D is unresolved. Germline CDR1 is SGHVS and CDR2 is FQNEAQ. This CDR3 has 14 residues. Trimming removed 8 bases from V and 1 base from J, with 14 bases in between. CDR3 protein: CASAKAETNTEAFF. As DNA, the CDR3 is TGTGCCAGCGCCAAGGCGGAGACGAACACTGAAGCTTTCTTT.

This clonotype appeared a single time. The chain carries TRBV2 and TRBJ2-5; D unresolved. Germline CDR1 and CDR2: SNHLY and FYNNEI. Trimming removed 6 bases from V and 10 bases from J, with 12 bases in between. This CDR3 is built from 11 residues. DNA for the CDR3: TGTGCCAGCAGGGAGAACCGAGTCCAGTACTTC. The encoded protein is CASRENRVQYF.

V gene TRBV5-4 combines with J gene TRBJ2-6, with D tentatively TRBD1 (5 bases). This CDR3 has 18 amino acids. The V end lost 0 bases, the J end lost 3 bases, and 16 bases lay between the germline ends. Germline-derived CDR1 and CDR2 are SGHNT and YYREEE (reference sequence). In DNA, the CDR3 is TGTGCCAGCAGCTTGGGAGGACACCTGACCTTTGGGGCCAACGTCCTGACTTTC. This sequence encodes CASSLGGHLTFGANVLTF.

The rearrangement joins TRBV2 to TRBJ2-7, with TRBD2 matching over 10 bases. Unmatched junction bases numbered 1, after V lost 1 base and J lost 1 base. Germline lookup yields CDR1 SNHLY and CDR2 FYNNEI. This CDR3 has 15 residues. CDR3 DNA: TGTGCCAGCAGTGAAGTACTAGCGGGGTCCTACGAGCAGTACTTC. This gives the protein CASSEVLAGSYEQYF.

CDR3 DNA: TGTGCCAGCAGCCATCTAGACGGTGAAAAACTGTTTTTT. Translated: CASSHLDGEKLFF. The V and J genes are TRBV14 and TRBJ1-4, with D unresolved. Trimming shortened V by 3 bases and J by 7 bases, and 9 bases separated the two germline ends. The CDR3 has 13 residues. The germline V gene has CDR1 SGHDN and CDR2 FVKESK.

The gene calls are TRBV30 and TRBJ2-1; TRBD1 or TRBD2 may be the D gene (5 bases each). Per the germline V gene, CDR1 is GTSNPN and CDR2 is SVGIG (reference sequence). CDR3 length equals 12 residues. V lost 2 bases and J 9 bases, leaving 11 bases between the germline ends. In nucleotides, the CDR3 is TGTGCCTGGAGTTCGCAGGGACGTGAGCAGTTCTTC. Translated, it gives CAWSSQGREQFF.

The rearrangement links TRBV5-1 to TRBJ2-3; TRBD2 agrees at 7 bases. The junction had 4 bases not matched to a gene; V was cut back by 0 bases and J by 0 bases. The V gene's germline CDR1 is SGHRS and CDR2 YFSETQ. The length of the CDR3 is 16 residues. DNA of the CDR3: TGCGCCAGCAGCTTGGCCGGGCGGGGGAGCACAGATACGCAGTATTTT. Its protein product is CASSLAGRGSTDTQYF.